A selection of T cell receptor beta chains follows, all from one sample in a study of regulatory T cells in long-lasting Graves disease. TCRdb analysed the multiplex PCR reads with MiXCR anew, one entry per CDR3 protein. The sample includes 400,000 to 600,000 distinct CDR3 sequences, 20% to 25% of them seen just once. The sample here was peripheral blood mononuclear cells (PBMCs), taken when the disease was refractory, from a patient treated with antithyroid drugs. The source is a female donor with Graves disease. CDR3s leave out the opening cysteine and the closing phenylalanine or tryptophan. Each record gives: V gene, J gene, CDR3 protein.

v_gene: TRBV19; j_gene: TRBJ1-2; CDR3aa: ASSMGQGPGYT
v_gene: TRBV7-8; j_gene: TRBJ1-4; CDR3aa: ASSPTRRSGEKLF
v_gene: TRBV7-2; j_gene: TRBJ1-4; CDR3aa: ASSQGTATNEKLF
v_gene: TRBV29-1; j_gene: TRBJ1-1; CDR3aa: SMGGGNTEAF
v_gene: TRBV19; j_gene: TRBJ1-6; CDR3aa: ASSIATSGGAGSYNSPLH
v_gene: TRBV7-3; j_gene: TRBJ2-5; CDR3aa: ASSPGPIDPQY
v_gene: TRBV6-2/TRBV6-3; j_gene: TRBJ1-5; CDR3aa: ASSYSVPGTGHSNQPQH
v_gene: TRBV11-1; j_gene: TRBJ2-1; CDR3aa: ASSFSLGLAGSDEQF
v_gene: TRBV29-1; j_gene: TRBJ2-7; CDR3aa: SGIIAGGYEQY
v_gene: TRBV12-3/TRBV12-4; j_gene: TRBJ2-7; CDR3aa: ASSLLQGAHEQY
v_gene: TRBV28; j_gene: TRBJ2-7; CDR3aa: ASSLGTGFGEQY
v_gene: TRBV6-5; j_gene: TRBJ2-7; CDR3aa: ASSYPSRGGMSSYEQY
v_gene: TRBV20-1; j_gene: TRBJ2-7; CDR3aa: SATRPGAYEQY
v_gene: TRBV2; j_gene: TRBJ2-3; CDR3aa: ASSPSGRVDTQY
v_gene: TRBV27; j_gene: TRBJ1-6; CDR3aa: ASAPTSSYNSPLH
v_gene: TRBV28; j_gene: TRBJ2-7; CDR3aa: ASSLIGLAGDHEQY
v_gene: TRBV28; j_gene: TRBJ1-2; CDR3aa: ASSIRGGEDYGYT
v_gene: TRBV2; j_gene: TRBJ2-2; CDR3aa: ASTVGAGELF
v_gene: TRBV6-1; j_gene: TRBJ1-5; CDR3aa: ASSIRGGNQPQH
v_gene: TRBV7-8; j_gene: TRBJ2-5; CDR3aa: ASSFREIQETQY
v_gene: TRBV14; j_gene: TRBJ2-2; CDR3aa: ASSKDWTTGELF
v_gene: TRBV7-8; j_gene: TRBJ2-7; CDR3aa: ASSAQVVGHEQY
v_gene: TRBV7-9; j_gene: TRBJ2-4; CDR3aa: ASSLAAGTKNIQY
v_gene: TRBV3-1; j_gene: TRBJ1-1; CDR3aa: ASSHGRTGWATEAF